This note documents a single T cell receptor (beta chain) sequence. This sample is part of a study of long-term antiretroviral therapy in people with HIV. None of the participants with HIV were treated outside the United States. Investigators performed immunoSEQ version v3.0 at survey level. Using immunoSEQ multiplex PCR, the repertoire was profiled, and TCRdb retains in-frame clones only, with some absent. The top ten clones hold around 10% of a sample with about 21,000 clones, around 81% of them seen once. J gave up 9 bases and V 0 bases, and 6 bases lay outside the gene matches. Germline CDR1 MGHRA, CDR2 YSYEKL. The CDR3 length is 15 residues.

The gene calls are TRBV4-1 and TRBJ2-4; TRBD1 agrees at 9 bases. Sequenced here: unsorted PBMCs, sampled 0.1 years before starting antiretroviral therapy. The clonotype comes from a man aged 35-49 years with HIV. The CDR3 nucleotides read TGCGCCAGCAGCCAAGAGCCCGGACAGGGGATCATTCAGTACTTC. Its protein product is CASSQEPGQGIIQYF.